The clone carrying this TCR beta chain was observed many times. The record originates from a study of regulatory T cells in long-lasting Graves disease. The germline CDR1 and CDR2 sequences are MNHEY and SMNVEV (reference sequence). The CDR3 totals 16 residues. J was trimmed by 0 bases and V by 6 bases; bases with no gene match: 9. Building the TCR beta libraries relied on iRepertoire HTBI primers, and CDR3 regions underwent Arm-PCR. TCRdb used MiXCR to reprocess the multiplex PCR reads, holding one entry per CDR3 protein. The data show hundreds of thousands of distinct CDR3 sequences, under 25% seen once. Described time point: persistent/refractory GD, antithyroid drugs over 5 years with positive TRAb. RNA isolated from PBMCs was used to make the TCR library.

The V gene is TRBV27, the J gene TRBJ1-1; 8 positions agree with TRBD1. The source was peripheral blood mononuclear cells (PBMCs), collected when the disease was refractory, from a patient treated with antithyroid drugs. This TCR derives from a female donor with Graves disease. The CDR3 bases are TGTGCCAGCAGCACGGACAGGGTCAAGGTGAACACTGAAGCTTTCTTT. Residues: CASSTDRVKVNTEAFF.